The entry below describes one T cell receptor beta chain. A few counts support this clonotype. Its antigen is still unknown. No much larger clonotype is one base removed from it; base qualities were not supplied. The library was made by 5' RACE. Sequencing instrument: Illumina HiSeq 2500. A second PCR of about 6 to 11 cycles was performed with a sample-barcoded 5' primer and a J-beta primer mix. A unique molecular identifier was introduced onto each TCR beta cDNA molecule by a template-switch 5' adaptor carrying 12 random nucleotides. Each sample yielded at least 3 million CDR3-containing paired-end reads. All of the RNA was converted into first-strand cDNA using the Mint cDNA synthesis kit, with a TRBC-specific oligonucleotide serving as the primer. After uracil-DNA glycosylase treatment, a first 18-cycle PCR used universal primers M1SS and BC2_uni_R on all cDNA. The paper's processing steps were these. Each sample was normalized by randomly selecting 1 million high-quality reads, each carrying a distinct molecular identifier. Instead of being binned into consensus sequences, reads with shared molecular identifiers were discarded. CDR3 identification, clonotype clustering and error correction used MiTCR with a Q25 quality threshold and the strictest error-elimination algorithm. A nonparametric unseen species model using Euler transformation provided a lower-bound estimate of total TCR beta diversity. In TCRdb, the public reads were trimmed at Q25 with fastp and aligned with MiXCR, with productive beta chains retained. Each CDR3 protein appears once, grouped with its most common genes and DNA. TCRdb's processing, not the authors', yielded these V and J calls. The sample profile shows some 750,000 distinct CDR3 sequences; 22% of them were found once. The ten top clones hold around 21% of the sample.

The 35 to 40 donors, aged about 6 to 100 years, were systemically healthy Caucasian individuals from Russia. Each donor gave 8 to 10 milliliters of peripheral blood, collected into EDTA-treated Vacutainer tubes. Ficoll-Paque density-gradient centrifugation was used to isolate PBMCs, with at least 7 million obtained per sample. Total RNA was extracted from PBMCs with Trizol reagent, with at least 6 micrograms obtained per sample. For every donor, an aliquot of PBMCs went through flow cytometry to measure the percentages of naive CD45RAhigh/CD27high T cells. From its cysteine to its phenylalanine, the CDR3 spans 15 amino acids. CDR3 DNA is the only sequence kept; it has 45 bases, read in frame from the first base. Deletion took 2 bases off V and 4 bases off J, with a span of 14 bases between the germline ends. The germline V gene sets CDR1 to SGHAT and CDR2 to FQNNGV. This specimen belongs to a study of blood T cells in healthy people across ages (dated by TCRdb to about 2015). Background for the entire study: In model experiments, template switching captured about one uniquely barcoded TCR beta cDNA molecule for every two T cells. The study measured age-related changes in TCR beta repertoire diversity using deep sequencing normalized with unique cDNA molecular identifiers. Donors were grouped into four age groups: young (average roughly 17 years), middle-aged (about 40), aged (roughly 62) and long-lived (approximately 81). To avoid experimental bias, donors of different ages were spread randomly across the sequencing lanes. The study analyzed two additional independent replicas of 1 million unique cDNA reads from the same blood draw for two donors, one aged 18 to 30 and one aged 80 or older.

Here is what the overall study found, with its caveats: The percentage of naive T cells measured by flow cytometry correlated strongly with observed TCR beta diversity. Because the CMV infection status of the donors was unknown, age-related changes in expanded clonotypes may potentially have been confounded. Conclusive comparison of naive and antigen-experienced compartments was prevented by the profiling of bulk unsorted PBMCs. Observed TCR beta diversity per million T cells fell roughly linearly with age, and a significant reduction was already apparent by age around 44. Estimates of total diversity from one million sequenced T cells were regarded as lower bounds and underestimates. Compared with the aged group, more naive CD4+ T cells, fewer expanded clones and increased TCR diversity were shown by the long-lived group, suggesting age selection.

Rearrangement joined TRBV11-2 to TRBJ1-1, with the D segment identity uncertain. The sequence came from a man aged 65 to 79 in good health. The sample consisted of blood. This receptor carries the CDR3 CASSLLQGSSTEAFF. The DNA sequence is as follows: TGTGCCAGCAGCTTACTGCAAGGATCGAGCACTGAAGCTTTCTTT.